This T cell receptor (beta chain) was sequenced for a study of cytomegalovirus exposure and HLA in healthy donors. At the level of the study: For the approximately 400 genotyped donors, 75% to 90% fell within the Caucasian-associated ancestry cluster.

Points from the study as a whole: Later work showed greater clonal expansion in HLA-associated TCR beta chains than in equally common others.

In regard to this clone: Its target is not known.

Germline V gives CDR1 SGHTA, CDR2 FQGNSA. Trimming left V 3 bases short and J 2 bases short, with 8 bases between. CDR3 length: 14 residues. The PCR employed 60 Vbeta primers together with 13 Jbeta primers. Method: immunoSEQ multiplex PCR; TCRdb's copy keeps in-frame clones and lacks some. Here the sample spans roughly 160,000 clones, approximately 83% being singletons. Samples came from healthy bone marrow donors. The chain carries TRBV7-2 and TRBJ1-5; a weak D match, TRBD1 (5 bases). The material sequenced was PBMCs. This receptor was obtained from a boy aged 2 to 10 in good health and CMV-seronegative. CDR3 loop: CASSLGRGNQPQHF. CDR3 in DNA: TGTGCCAGCAGCTTGGGCAGGGGCAATCAGCCCCAGCATTTT.